This is a list of T cell receptor beta chains from one sample in a study of T cell repertoires in cytomegalovirus infection. No antigen has been assigned to these receptors. One entry per CDR3 protein results from TCRdb running MiXCR on the reads. The repertoire holds roughly 800,000 distinct CDR3 sequences, 25% to 35% seen once, with over 10% in the top ten. Sequenced material: cultured CD8+ T cells from PBMCs, taken from culture after CMV antigen stimulation. The source is a human donor in good health (CMV status not recorded). Some clones in this sample may be carry-over from other donors' samples. Each CDR3 is given with its conserved first and last residue. Fields, in order: J gene, D gene, V gene, clone size, CDR3 protein, CDR3 DNA. D genes are given only for firm matches. Some rows have no size entry. The others give once, few or many, or a class for an expanded clone.

>TRBJ2-5|NA|TRBV7-2|NA
CASSEMIRPQETQYF
TGTGCCAGCAGCGAGATGATCCGGCCCCAAGAGACCCAGTACTTC
>TRBJ1-2|NA|TRBV29-1|many
CSVEEGSSYGYTF
TGCAGCGTTGAAGAAGGGTCTTCCTACGGCTACACCTTC
>TRBJ1-1|NA|TRBV14|few
CASSQLRGYTEAFF
TGTGCCAGCAGCCAACTACGAGGGTACACTGAAGCTTTCTTT
>TRBJ2-1|TRBD2|TRBV27|NA
CASNPPGLAGSNEQFF
TGTGCCAGCAACCCTCCGGGCCTAGCGGGATCCAATGAGCAGTTCTTC
>TRBJ2-1|TRBD1|TRBV6-2/TRBV6-3|few
CASSYPTGQGWNEQFF
TGTGCCAGCAGTTACCCGACGGGACAGGGGTGGAATGAGCAGTTCTTC
>TRBJ2-2|NA|TRBV19|NA
CASNPPDRANTGELFF
TGTGCCAGTAACCCACCCGACAGAGCGAACACCGGGGAGCTGTTTTTT
>TRBJ1-2|TRBD1|TRBV12-3/TRBV12-4|few
CASSPPGQGSSNYGYTF
TGTGCCAGCAGTCCCCCGGGACAGGGCTCCTCTAACTATGGCTACACCTTC
>TRBJ1-5|NA|TRBV6-1|NA
CASSPKDFNQPQHF
TGTGCCAGCAGCCCTAAGGATTTCAATCAGCCCCAGCATTTT
>TRBJ1-1|NA|TRBV6-1|NA
CASSEAILKGEMNTEAFF
TGTGCCAGCAGTGAGGCAATCTTAAAGGGTGAAATGAACACTGAAGCTTTCTTT
>TRBJ1-4|NA|TRBV7-2|many
CASSLSWGDLFF
TGTGCCAGCAGCTTGTCCTGGGGAGACCTGTTTTTT